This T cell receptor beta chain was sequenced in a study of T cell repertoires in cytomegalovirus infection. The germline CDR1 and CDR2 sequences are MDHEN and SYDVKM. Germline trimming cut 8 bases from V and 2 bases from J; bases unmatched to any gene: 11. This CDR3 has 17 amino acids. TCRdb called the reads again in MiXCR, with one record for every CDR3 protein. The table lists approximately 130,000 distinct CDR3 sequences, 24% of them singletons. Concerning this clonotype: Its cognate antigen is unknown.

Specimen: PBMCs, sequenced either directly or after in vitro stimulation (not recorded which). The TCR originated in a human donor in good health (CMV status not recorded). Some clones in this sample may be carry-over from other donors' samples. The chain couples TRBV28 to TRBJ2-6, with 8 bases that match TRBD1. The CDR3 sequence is CASEEAAGGAGANVLTF. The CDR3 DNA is TGTGCCAGCGAGGAGGCGGCAGGGGGCGCTGGGGCCAACGTCCTGACTTTC.